Sequencing of this TCR beta chain was carried out in a study of Ad26.COV2.S vaccination and SARS-CoV-2 variants. Whole-study context: Among those in the COV1001 Ad26.COV2.S trial arm was the donor.

The treatment denotes: approximately 18 received Ad26.COV2.S at low or high dose, single or two shots; about 5 received placebo; per-sample allocation not given. The samples date from day 63 after the first vaccine or placebo injection. An Ad26 vector that expressed Wuhan-strain SARS-CoV-2 spike constituted the vaccine. The V end was cut by 0 bases, the J end by 7 bases, with 25 bases between. The CDR3 covers 18 residues. In germline, CDR1 is SGDLS, CDR2 YYNGEE. The assay was immunoSEQ multiplex PCR, and TCRdb's table has in-frame clones only and misses some. Of 500,000 or so clones in the sample, roughly nine tenths were seen once.

Sequencing was performed on peripheral blood, taken in a trial of Ad26.COV2.S vaccine versus placebo. The gene calls are TRBV9 and TRBJ1-2; the D gene is possibly TRBD1 (6 bases). This sequence originates from a person aged 18-65 years who received the Ad26.COV2.S COVID-19 vaccine or a placebo. CDR3 coding DNA: TGTGCCAGCAGCGTAGGATCGGTTTGGGGGGGCTTCTACGGTGGCTACACCTTC. It codes for CASSVGSVWGGFYGGYTF.